This TCR beta chain was retrieved from a study of blood T cell repertoires in COVID-19. For the study at large: PBMCs, B-cell-depleted T cells, or T cells provided the cDNA or gDNA that made up the material.

Germline values: CDR1 MNHEY, CDR2 SVGAGI. J lost 4 bases, V lost 6 bases, and 6 bases had no gene match. This CDR3 region has 14 residues. The method was immunoSEQ multiplex PCR; TCRdb's version includes in-frame clones alone and lacks a portion of them. The sample yields tens of thousands of clones, 80% to 95% seen once. The sample taken for sequencing was peripheral blood. The TCR comes from a middle-aged man with active COVID-19. The rearrangement links TRBV6-5 to TRBJ1-5; 7 nucleotides line up with TRBD1. This chain's CDR3 is CASRGGQSNQPQHF. CDR3 nucleotide sequence: TGTGCCAGCAGGGGGGGACAGTCTAATCAGCCCCAGCATTTT.